A selection of T cell receptor beta chains follows, all from one sample in a study of blood T cell repertoires in COVID-19. This table comes from immunoSEQ multiplex PCR, and its TCRdb copy is limited to in-frame clones, with some not included. There are about 160,000 clones in the sample; about 87% occur only once, and 10% to 13% lies in the top ten. Source material: peripheral blood. These receptors all stem from a woman in her 70s with COVID-19, enrolled during active disease. Each CDR3 is given with its conserved first and last residue. The D gene is left open where the match is weak. Not every row has a clone size; where given, it reads once, few, many or a size class.

D	J	size	V	DNA	CDR3
TRBD1	TRBJ1-5	.	TRBV7-2	TGTGCCAGCAGCCCCCGTGGACAGGGGGGCAATCAGCCCCAGCATTTT	CASSPRGQGGNQPQHF
.	TRBJ1-4	once	TRBV5-5	TGTGCCAGCAGCTTGGTTCAGGGTACTAATGAAAAACTGTTTTTT	CASSLVQGTNEKLFF
TRBD1	TRBJ2-1	.	TRBV5-1	TGCGCCAGCAGAAGAGGACAGGGCGGCCACAATGAGCAGTTCTTC	CASRRGQGGHNEQFF
.	TRBJ1-4	.	TRBV2	TGTGCCAGCAGCCAGGGGATAGTGCGTGAAAAACTGTTTTTT	CASSQGIVREKLFF
TRBD2	TRBJ2-5	.	TRBV2	TGTGCCAGCAAGGAGCGGGGGGGAACTGGGGCGACCCAGTACTTC	CASKERGGTGATQYF
TRBD2	TRBJ2-5	once	TRBV6-6	TGTGCCAGCACCTCCGGGACTAGCGTTGTGACCCAGTACTTC	CASTSGTSVVTQYF
TRBD1	TRBJ1-4	.	TRBV5-1	TGCGCCAGCAGCCCGGGACAGGGTCATGAAACTAATGAAAAACTGTTTTTT	CASSPGQGHETNEKLFF
TRBD2	TRBJ2-3	.	TRBV18	TGTGCCAGCTCGGATCGACTAGCGGGGTTCACAGATACGCAGTATTTT	CASSDRLAGFTDTQYF
TRBD2	TRBJ2-3	.	TRBV4-2	TGTGCCAGCAGCCAACCGACTAGCGGGGGGGCGACAGATACGCAGTATTTT	CASSQPTSGGATDTQYF
.	TRBJ1-1	.	TRBV5-4	TGTGCCAGCAGCTTAGACAGGCCCCTCATGAACACTGAAGCTTTCTTT	CASSLDRPLMNTEAFF
.	TRBJ1-5	.	TRBV28	TGTGCCAGCAGTTTATTTTCCAGACGGGTGAATCAGCCCCAGCATTTT	CASSLFSRRVNQPQHF
.	TRBJ2-1	.	TRBV12-2	TGTGCAAGTCGCCAGGACAGGGGGCGCGGAAATGAGCAGTTCTTC	CASRQDRGRGNEQFF
.	TRBJ1-2	.	TRBV14	TGTGCCAGCAGCCAAGAGCACAGCTATGGCTACACCTTC	CASSQEHSYGYTF
.	TRBJ1-1	.	TRBV27	TGTGCCAGCAGTTTGATAGGGGGATGGGGCACTGAAGCTTTCTTT	CASSLIGGWGTEAFF
.	TRBJ2-3	.	TRBV7-2	TGTGCCAGCAGCCAAGGGGGCGGGGGGACAGATACGCAGTATTTT	CASSQGGGGTDTQYF
TRBD1	TRBJ1-1	.	TRBV2	TGTGCCAGCAGTGCAAGACAGGGACAGAACACTGAAGCTTTCTTT	CASSARQGQNTEAFF
TRBD2	TRBJ2-2	.	TRBV7-7	TGTGCTAGCAGCTTTGATAGCGGGGCGGGCACCGGGGAGCTGTTTTTT	CASSFDSGAGTGELFF
.	TRBJ2-7	few	TRBV12-1	TGTGCCAGCAGCCGCCAGGGGAGCGAGACCTACGAGCAGTACTTC	CASSRQGSETYEQYF
.	TRBJ1-1	.	TRBV10-3	TGTGCCATCTGTGAGGGGCGTAACACTGAAGCTTTCTTT	CAICEGRNTEAFF
.	TRBJ1-2	once	TRBV30	TGTGCCTGGAGAGGGCAGGGATGGAACTATGGCTACACCTTC	CAWRGQGWNYGYTF
.	TRBJ1-1	.	TRBV5-1	TGCGCCAGCAGCTTGGTCGACAGTTCAAACACTGAAGCTTTCTTT	CASSLVDSSNTEAFF
.	TRBJ2-7	.	TRBV7-9	TGTGCCAGCAGCTTAGGTACAGGGAACTCCTACGAGCAGTACTTC	CASSLGTGNSYEQYF
TRBD2	TRBJ2-2	few	TRBV4-2	TGTGCCAGCAGCCAAGATCCGAGCGGGGGGGACACCGGGGAGCTGTTTTTT	CASSQDPSGGDTGELFF
TRBD1	TRBJ2-5	.	TRBV5-5	TGTGCCAGCAGCCAGGGACAGGCAGTGATGACGACCCAGTACTTC	CASSQGQAVMTTQYF
.	TRBJ1-5	once	TRBV7-2	TGTGCCAGCAGCCAGAGGGGACAAGGGTATCAGCCCCAGCATTTT	CASSQRGQGYQPQHF
TRBD1	TRBJ1-2	.	TRBV6-6	TGTGCCAGCAGCCAACCGACAGGGACGTTCTATGGCTACACCTTC	CASSQPTGTFYGYTF
TRBD1	TRBJ2-7	.	TRBV6-5	TGTTCCTCACAACAGGGGGATGCCTACGAGCAGTACTTC	CSSQQGDAYEQYF
.	TRBJ1-2	.	TRBV2	TGTGCCAGCTCCCTCCAGCCGGGGAGAAACTATGGCTACACCTTC	CASSLQPGRNYGYTF
.	TRBJ1-3	.	TRBV29-1	TGCAGCGTTGAATCAGGGGCTGGAAACACCATATATTTT	CSVESGAGNTIYF
.	TRBJ2-5	.	TRBV15	TGTGCCACCAGCAGGTCTTGGAGCAGGACTCAAGAGACCCAGTACTTC	CATSRSWSRTQETQYF
.	TRBJ1-3	.	TRBV19	TGTGCCAGTACCACTCTTGGGGCCGGTGTTCCGACCATATATTTT	CASTTLGAGVPTIYF
TRBD2	TRBJ2-3	.	TRBV29-1	TGCAGCGTTGAAGGGACTAGCGGGGGGGTCTATAGCACAGATACGCAGTATTTT	CSVEGTSGGVYSTDTQYF
TRBD1	TRBJ1-2	once	TRBV6-5	TGTGCCAGCAGTTACGGGACAGACTATGGCTACACCTTC	CASSYGTDYGYTF
.	TRBJ2-1	.	TRBV5-1	TGCGCCAGCAGCTTGGGAGCGGCCCAGCCGAACAATGAGCAGTTCTTC	CASSLGAAQPNNEQFF
.	TRBJ1-2	.	TRBV30	TGTGCCTGGAGAAACGGCGGGTCGGGGGGCTACACCTTC	CAWRNGGSGGYTF
.	TRBJ2-5	.	TRBV4-1	TGCGCCAGCAGCCGAGGGACTGTCCAAGAGACCCAGTACTTC	CASSRGTVQETQYF
.	TRBJ1-3	.	TRBV11-3	TGTGCCAGCAGCTTGGAGGCCGCTGGAAACACCATATATTTT	CASSLEAAGNTIYF
.	TRBJ2-7	.	TRBV6-4	TGTGCCAGTCCTTCCTACGAGCAGTACTTC	CASPSYEQYF
TRBD1	TRBJ1-5	.	TRBV6-5	TGTGCCAGCAGTTACTCAACAGGGGCGGATCAGCCCCAGCATTTT	CASSYSTGADQPQHF
.	TRBJ1-5	.	TRBV12-3/TRBV12-4	TGTGCCAGCACCAGGGGATTCAATCAGCCCCAGCATTTT	CASTRGFNQPQHF
TRBD1	TRBJ1-2	.	TRBV14	TGTGCCAGCAGCCAATTACAGGGGAGGAACTATGGCTACACCTTC	CASSQLQGRNYGYTF
TRBD1	TRBJ1-5	.	TRBV29-1	TGCAGCGGTGCTACAGGGGGCGGTCAGCCCCAGCATTTT	CSGATGGGQPQHF
.	TRBJ1-1	.	TRBV7-8	TGTGCCAGCAGCTTTCAGGTTAACACTGAAGCTTTCTTT	CASSFQVNTEAFF
TRBD2	TRBJ2-3	.	TRBV7-2	TGTGCCAGCAGCTTAAAACTAGCGGGGGCGGGCGTCCCAGATACGCAGTATTTT	CASSLKLAGAGVPDTQYF
.	TRBJ2-1	.	TRBV7-7	TGTGCTAGCAGCTTAGTCGTACAGGGCGATGAGCAGTTCTTC	CASSLVVQGDEQFF
.	TRBJ1-1	.	TRBV6-6	TGTGCCAGCAGTCCCTACGGACGGGGTGGGACTGAAGCTTTCTTT	CASSPYGRGGTEAFF
.	TRBJ1-3	.	TRBV6-1	TGTGCCAGCAGTGAAACGCGGGCTGGAAACACCATATATTTT	CASSETRAGNTIYF
TRBD1	TRBJ1-2	.	TRBV6-5	TGTGCCAGCAGAAGGACAGGGCAAAACTATGGCTACACCTTC	CASRRTGQNYGYTF
.	TRBJ1-4	.	TRBV7-6	TGTGCCAGCAGCCCTAGGGCGGGGTCATTGTTGCAAGGCGAAAAACTGTTTTTT	CASSPRAGSLLQGEKLFF
.	TRBJ1-2	few	TRBV5-5	TGTGCCAGCAGCTTGAGGAGGTTACCCTATGGCTACACCTTC	CASSLRRLPYGYTF
.	TRBJ1-4	.	TRBV7-9	TGTGCCAGCAGCTTAGTGGGGGGAGTTGGTGAAAAACTGTTTTTT	CASSLVGGVGEKLFF
TRBD1	TRBJ1-2	.	TRBV7-2	TGTGCCAGCAGCCGAGACAGGGATTTAGGCTACACCTTC	CASSRDRDLGYTF
.	TRBJ2-3	once	TRBV5-1	TGCGCCAGCAGTTTAGCGGTTGACACAGATACGCAGTATTTT	CASSLAVDTDTQYF
.	TRBJ1-2	.	TRBV5-8	TGTGCCAGCAGCTTTGATACAGGGCTCCACGGGGCTCCTCTAGGCTATGGCTACACCTTC	CASSFDTGLHGAPLGYGYTF